One and the same sample provided the 17 T cell receptor beta chains below, sequenced in a study of identical twins. In TCRdb, the 5' RACE reads were re-called with MiXCR into one record per CDR3 protein. Among 600,000 to 850,000 distinct CDR3 sequences listed, about 20% were seen once. Another study also made use of these data, one on T cells expressing NK-cell markers.

Sample: PBMCs. The receptor source for this set is a woman in her late teens or twenties in good health.

The chain couples TRBV5-6 to TRBJ2-5; D perhaps matches TRBD2 (7 bases). Germline CDR1 is SGHDT and CDR2 is YYEEEE. V dropped 3 bases and J dropped 1 base, with 16 bases sitting between them. The CDR3 spans 16 residues. Written as DNA, the CDR3 is TGTGCCAGCAGCTCCAACGGGGGGCCCCTCCAAGAGACCCAGTACTTC. This encodes CASSSNGGPLQETQYF.

To note about this clonotype: The CDR3 ends on some other residue instead of the conserved phenylalanine or tryptophan, so this is likely a read error. V and J are TRBV20-1 and TRBJ1-6, with a weak D call TRBD1 (6 bases). Deletions cut 4 bases from V and 10 bases from J, with 17 bases between. The CDR3 is 14 amino acids. From germline, CDR1 is DFQATT and CDR2 SNEGSKA (reference sequence). The CDR3 sequence: CSAMGAQGQSPLHL. CDR3 sequence (DNA): TGCAGTGCTATGGGGGCGCAGGGTCAATCACCCCTCCACCTT.

The J gene is TRBJ2-1, the V gene TRBV10-3; TRBD2 is a possible D gene (5 bases). Per germline, CDR1 ENHRY and CDR2 SYGVKD. The CDR3 loop spans 11 amino acids. V lost 9 bases and J lost 6, with 9 bases in between. The CDR3 loop is CAILRGNEQFF. The CDR3 DNA reads TGTGCCATTCTACGGGGCAATGAGCAGTTCTTC.

The chain recombines TRBV12-3 or TRBV12-4 with TRBJ2-5; 8 bases align to TRBD2. V dropped 3 bases and J dropped 4; count of bases not matched to a gene: 7. This CDR3 contains 15 residues. CDR3 DNA: TGTGCCAGCAGTTTCAGGCTAGCGGGTGGAGAGACCCAGTACTTC. It encodes CASSFRLAGGETQYF.

This clonotype was observed a handful of times. This chain links TRBV15 with TRBJ2-1, with D perhaps TRBD1 (6 bases). From germline, CDR1 is LNHNV and CDR2 YYDKDF (reference sequence). The CDR3 sequence is 15 residues long. Trimming removed 0 bases from V and 1 base from J, with 7 bases in between. CDR3 nucleotides: TGTGCCACCAGCAGAGATCAGGGGTCCTACAATGAGCAGTTCTTC. Amino acid sequence: CATSRDQGSYNEQFF. The full variable domain, with the rest looked up from reference TRBV15 and TRBJ2-1, is DAMVIQNPRYQVTQFGKPVTLSCSQTLNHNVMYWYQQKSSQAPKLLFHYYDKDFNNEADTPDNFQSRRPNTSFCFLDIRSPGLGDTAMYLCATSRDQGSYNEQFFGPGTRLTVL.

This clonotype came up many times. The genes are TRBV20-1 and TRBJ2-4; 7 bases match TRBD2. V lost 1 base, J lost 9 bases, and 6 bases stayed unmatched. The germline V gene encodes CDR1 DFQATT and CDR2 SNEGSKA (reference sequence). The CDR3 extends over 13 amino acids. The CDR3 DNA is TGCAGTGCTAGAGCGCTAGCGGTTAGCATTCAGTACTTC. Translation: CSARALAVSIQYF.

The chain links TRBV29-1 to TRBJ2-1, with D perhaps matching TRBD1 (6 bases). Germline loops: CDR1 SQVTM, CDR2 ANQGSEA. V was cut by 3 bases and J by 8 bases, with 14 bases left in between. The CDR3 is 13 amino acids. CDR3 in amino acids: CSVDVQGMDEQFF. Written as DNA, the CDR3 is TGCAGCGTTGATGTTCAGGGGATGGATGAGCAGTTCTTC.

This chain joins TRBV3-1 and TRBJ2-2; 8 bases line up with TRBD2. The CDR3 sequence is 15 residues long. V shed 4 bases, J shed 7 bases, and the junction held 8 bases outside the gene matches. Germline CDR1 and CDR2: LGHDT and YNNKEL (reference sequence). The CDR3 sequence: CASSPLPSGYGELFF. As DNA, the CDR3 is TGTGCCAGCAGCCCCCTCCCTAGCGGGTACGGGGAGCTGTTTTTT.

A few counts support this clonotype. CDR3 sequence (DNA): TGCAGTGCTTGGGTCGGGACAGGCAATGAAAAACTGTTTTTT. Translated: CSAWVGTGNEKLFF. This chain links TRBV20-1 with TRBJ1-4, with 8 bases matching TRBD1. The V gene end was trimmed by 5 bases and the J gene end by 5 bases; junction bases not matched to a gene: 7. The CDR3 consists of 14 residues. Germline V gives CDR1 DFQATT, CDR2 SNEGSKA (reference sequence).

In its sample, this clonotype was seen a few times. CDR3 DNA: TGTGCCAGCAGATCCACGACGATACAAGAGACCCAGTACTTC. This translates into CASRSTTIQETQYF. V is TRBV6-1 and J is TRBJ2-5; D is undetermined. This CDR3 is 14 amino acids long. Germline V gene data show CDR1 as MNHNS and CDR2 as SASEGT. The V end was cut by 6 bases, the J end by 2 bases, with 13 bases between.

The chain uses TRBV20-1 and TRBJ2-5; the D gene is possibly TRBD2 (6 bases). Between the trimmed V and J ends, which lost 0 bases and 5 bases, there was a span of 13 bases. CDR3 length: 14 residues. Germline CDR1 reads DFQATT; CDR2 reads SNEGSKA (reference sequence). CDR3 sequence reads: CSARDLGGAETQYF. CDR3 sequence (DNA): TGCAGTGCTAGAGATCTCGGGGGAGCGGAGACCCAGTACTTC.

The rearrangement links TRBV9 to TRBJ2-3; D is tentatively TRBD1 or TRBD2 (6 bases each). CDR3 length: 14 amino acids. Germline V gene lookup returns CDR1 SGDLS and CDR2 YYNGEE. V lost 2 bases and J lost 2, with 9 bases in between. Here the CDR3 DNA reads TGTGCCAGCAGCGTGAGGGGGGTCACAGATACGCAGTATTTT. Residues: CASSVRGVTDTQYF.

The chain recombines TRBV4-3 with TRBJ2-5; TRBD2 matches at 7 bases. Germline V gene data show CDR1 as LGHNA and CDR2 as YSLEER. After removal of 0 bases from V and 7 bases from J, the junction contained 8 bases not matched to a gene. This CDR3 has 15 residues. CDR3 residues: CASSQEITRGGTQYF. The CDR3 DNA reads as TGCGCCAGCAGCCAAGAGATCACCCGCGGGGGGACCCAGTACTTC.

This clonotype was recorded a few times. V is TRBV7-2 and J is TRBJ2-3; D not certain. The CDR3 sequence is 12 residues long. V lost 0 bases and J lost 8, with 6 bases in between. Germline CDR1 and CDR2: SGHTA and FQGNSA. DNA of the CDR3: TGTGCCAGCAGCTTAGCAGTCGCTACGCAGTATTTT. This encodes CASSLAVATQYF.

V and J are TRBV4-3 and TRBJ2-3; no definite D call. Trimming took 0 bases from V and 1 from J, leaving 14 bases between them. Germline V gene data show CDR1 as LGHNA and CDR2 as YSLEER. CDR3 length: 17 residues. The CDR3 bases are TGCGCCAGCAGCCAAGATTGGTGGGTGGGCGGCACAGATACGCAGTATTTT. This codes for CASSQDWWVGGTDTQYF.

This clonotype was counted at least ten times. The chain uses TRBV20-1 and TRBJ1-2, with 10 nucleotides matching TRBD1. The CDR3 loop spans 13 amino acids. The junction had 5 bases not matched to a gene; V was cut back by 6 bases and J by 4 bases. Germline V gene sequence: CDR1 DFQATT, CDR2 SNEGSKA (reference sequence). CDR3 DNA sequence: TGCAGTGCCGGGACAGGGGAGAGCTATGGCTACACCTTC. Its protein is CSAGTGESYGYTF.

This clonotype was picked up a small number of times. This rearrangement joins TRBV5-6 to TRBJ1-5, with D possibly matching TRBD1 (5 bases). There are 14 residues in the CDR3. Looked up from germline, CDR1 is SGHDT and CDR2 is YYEEEE. V lost 5 bases to trimming and J lost 11 bases, with 20 bases between them. CDR3 amino acids: CASSPGTEVSAQHF. The CDR3 DNA sequence: TGTGCCAGCAGTCCCGGGACGGAGGTTTCAGCCCAGCATTTT.